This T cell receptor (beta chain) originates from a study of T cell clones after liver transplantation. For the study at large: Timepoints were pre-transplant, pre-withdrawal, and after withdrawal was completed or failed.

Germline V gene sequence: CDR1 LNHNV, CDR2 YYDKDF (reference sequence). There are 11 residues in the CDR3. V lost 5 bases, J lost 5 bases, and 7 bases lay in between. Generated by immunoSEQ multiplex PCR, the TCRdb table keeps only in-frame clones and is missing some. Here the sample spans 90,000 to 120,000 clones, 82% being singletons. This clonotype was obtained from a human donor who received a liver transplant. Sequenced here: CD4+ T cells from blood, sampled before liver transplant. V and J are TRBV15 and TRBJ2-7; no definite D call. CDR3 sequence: CATSLDHEQYF. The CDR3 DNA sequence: TGTGCCACCAGCTTGGACCACGAGCAGTACTTC.